This is a list of T cell receptor beta chains from one sample in a study of Graves' ophthalmopathy and Graves' hyperthyroidism. TCRdb redid the calling of the multiplex PCR reads with MiXCR, one entry per CDR3 protein. Of approximately 460,000 distinct CDR3 sequences detected, approximately 14% appear once; the ten largest clones hold about a tenth. Sequences were obtained from blood. The receptor set was obtained from a woman in her 30s with Graves' ophthalmopathy. Each CDR3 is given without its conserved first and last residue.

j_gene	v_gene	CDR3aa
TRBJ2-6	TRBV11-2	ASSGRTGGTGANVLT
TRBJ1-5	TRBV10-3	AANAPGGGGGQPQH
TRBJ1-5	TRBV6-1	ASQGTANQPQH
TRBJ1-2	TRBV12-3/TRBV12-4	ASTETGPNYGYT
TRBJ1-1	TRBV28	AIALRMNTEAF
TRBJ2-7	TRBV12-3/TRBV12-4	ASSFSRTGYAHEQY
TRBJ2-7	TRBV7-9	ASSLALSSYEQY
TRBJ2-3	TRBV12-3/TRBV12-4	ASSLQETDTQY
TRBJ1-2	TRBV18	ASSPSSSLAASGYT
TRBJ2-7	TRBV7-7	ASSLGSGGDGEQY
TRBJ2-7	TRBV30	AWSVHNSRDEQY
TRBJ1-1	TRBV28	ASTSQGLSVNTEAF
TRBJ1-2	TRBV6-5	ASKTGGGYGYT
TRBJ2-5	TRBV7-2	ASSGQTSALETQY
TRBJ1-2	TRBV20-1	SARDWAKEGYGYT
TRBJ2-7	TRBV6-1	ASSEGGTRDGGYEQY
TRBJ2-7	TRBV28	ASSPGTFSYEQY
TRBJ2-7	TRBV12-3/TRBV12-4	ASSFEGVREQY
TRBJ2-3	TRBV11-2	ASSSRGIVDTQY
TRBJ1-2	TRBV12-3/TRBV12-4	ASGFVATNYGYT
TRBJ1-6	TRBV28	ASSLGEQSPLH
TRBJ1-3	TRBV28	ASSWTGRSGNTIY
TRBJ2-7	TRBV6-2/TRBV6-3	ASSYRTSGVNTRYEQY
TRBJ2-2	TRBV19	ASTASTGVGELF
TRBJ1-1	TRBV3-1	ASSQEGQGGSEAF
TRBJ1-2	TRBV27	ASRTEGRDHGYT
TRBJ2-2	TRBV20-1	SAYFSGNTGELF
TRBJ2-7	TRBV7-3	ASSGYLGAEQY
TRBJ2-2	TRBV2	ASTVSGANTGELF
TRBJ2-7	TRBV27	ASSRQISGLAGPGEQY
TRBJ2-5	TRBV12-3/TRBV12-4	ASSFGQKETKY
TRBJ1-2	TRBV6-1	ASSGPPEYGYT
TRBJ1-1	TRBV6-5	ASRSGPMNTEAF
TRBJ2-7	TRBV20-1	SAAERYEQY
TRBJ2-7	TRBV11-2	ASSLGSGGYHYEQY
TRBJ2-5	TRBV9	ASSVYRDGETQY
TRBJ2-2	TRBV13	ASSFLGRENTGELF
TRBJ2-2	TRBV15	ASQGGTGELF
TRBJ1-5	TRBV2	ASTLGSNQPQH
TRBJ1-6	TRBV6-5	ASSYRTAKQRGNSPLH
TRBJ2-7	TRBV5-1	ASSLTSGLEQY
TRBJ2-7	TRBV12-3/TRBV12-4	ASSLVLLADHYEQY
TRBJ1-2	TRBV6-5	ASSYISTGDDGYT
TRBJ2-6	TRBV5-8	ASSSNPSTSLTGANVLT